One and the same sample provided the 22 T cell receptor beta chains below, sequenced in a study of T cells in localized non-small cell lung cancer. Profiled with immunoSEQ multiplex PCR; TCRdb holds only in-frame clones, not every one. The sample carries 40,000 to 55,000 clones, about three quarters recorded once. The material was PBMCs, obtained before any cancer treatment. These receptors were taken from a woman aged 35-75 years with stage II lung adenocarcinoma.

Concerning this clone: Distinct nucleotide sequences in the sample also encode this CDR3. The rearrangement links TRBV27 to TRBJ1-5, with 11 positions matching TRBD1. Losses at the gene ends were 0 bases for V and 1 base for J; bases not matched to a gene: 2. Looked up from germline, CDR1 is MNHEY and CDR2 is SMNVEV (reference sequence). The CDR3 extends over 17 amino acids. The CDR3 protein is CASSLSGDRGSNQPQHF. The CDR3 DNA reads as TGTGCCAGCAGTTTATCGGGGGACAGGGGGAGCAATCAGCCCCAGCATTTT.

This CDR3 reads CAISEFAGLETQYF. The DNA of the CDR3 is TGTGCCATCAGTGAGTTTGCAGGGTTGGAGACCCAGTACTTC. This rearrangement joins TRBV10-3 to TRBJ2-5, with a weak D call TRBD1 (5 bases). The CDR3 is 14 residues long. With 1 base removed from V and 5 bases from J, the gap between germline ends came to 11 bases. Germline V gene sequence: CDR1 ENHRY, CDR2 SYGVKD.

The rearrangement joins TRBV4-3 to TRBJ1-4; 7 positions match TRBD1. The CDR3 length is 15 residues. V lost 4 bases, J lost 6 bases, and 8 bases stayed unmatched. The germline V gene encodes CDR1 LGHNA and CDR2 YSLEER. CDR3 protein: CASSLQGRLDEKLFF. The CDR3 nucleotides read TGCGCCAGCAGCCTACAGGGGAGACTGGATGAAAAACTGTTTTTT.

The rearrangement uses TRBV28 and TRBJ1-2; possible D gene TRBD1, 5 bases. The germline gives CDR1 MDHEN, CDR2 SYDVKM. CDR3 size: 13 residues. V was trimmed by 5 bases and J by 5 bases, leaving 12 bases between them. The CDR3 DNA reads as TGTGCCAGCAGTAGGGGCGCCGGGTATGGCTACACCTTC. Translation gives CASSRGAGYGYTF.

The V gene is TRBV15, the J gene TRBJ1-4, with TRBD1 matching 9 bases. With 5 bases clipped from V and 8 bases from J, the junction kept 9 bases outside the gene matches. From germline, CDR1 is LNHNV and CDR2 YYDKDF (reference sequence). There are 15 residues in the CDR3. The CDR3 here is CATSGGDRVYEKLFF. The CDR3 region has the DNA TGTGCCACCAGCGGGGGGGACAGGGTATACGAAAAACTGTTTTTT.

The chain is built from TRBV19 and TRBJ1-1; unclear D gene. With 5 bases removed from V and 1 base from J, the gap between germline ends came to 14 bases. Looked up from germline, CDR1 is LNHDA and CDR2 is SQIVND (reference sequence). This CDR3 is 15 amino acids long. The CDR3 loop reads CASSAFGRENTEAFF. The CDR3 DNA reads TGTGCCAGTAGTGCCTTTGGGCGGGAGAACACTGAAGCTTTCTTT. Full variable domain (missing parts from reference TRBV19 and TRBJ1-1): DGGITQSPKYLFRKEGQNVTLSCEQNLNHDAMYWYRQDPGQGLRLIYYSQIVNDFQKGDIAEGYSVSREKKESFPLTVTSAQKNPTAFYLCASSAFGRENTEAFFGQGTRLTVV.

The chain couples TRBV19 to TRBJ1-2; the D gene is possibly TRBD1 (5 bases). This CDR3 comprises 15 residues. V was pared by 3 bases and J by 5 bases, with 16 bases between. Germline V gives CDR1 LNHDA, CDR2 SQIVND (reference sequence). CDR3 bases: TGTGCCAGTAGTATCACCGGGACCGCGACGTATGGCTACACCTTC. Its translation is CASSITGTATYGYTF.

V and J are TRBV19 and TRBJ2-5, with 7 bases fitting TRBD1. The germline V gene has CDR1 LNHDA and CDR2 SQIVND (reference sequence). Trimming removed 5 bases from V and 3 bases from J; junction bases left unmatched: 6. The CDR3 consists of 14 residues. For the CDR3, the DNA is TGTGCCAGTAGTCCGCGACAGGGTAAAGAGACCCAGTACTTC. This gives the protein CASSPRQGKETQYF.

This sequence joins TRBV19 and TRBJ2-6; perhaps TRBD1 as D (6 bases). Trimming left V 7 bases short and J 0 bases short, with 10 bases between. CDR1 is LNHDA, CDR2 SQIVND, per germline (reference sequence). The CDR3 runs 15 residues. The DNA of the CDR3 is TGTGCCAGTACGTCAGGGGCCTCTGGGGCCAACGTCCTGACTTTC. Residues: CASTSGASGANVLTF.

This chain joins TRBV30 and TRBJ1-5; D is ambiguous. This CDR3 has 14 amino acids. The V end was cut by 0 bases, the J end by 2 bases, with 8 bases between. Germline lookup yields CDR1 GTSNPN and CDR2 SVGIG (reference sequence). CDR3 in amino acids: CAWSVRWGNQPQHF. DNA of the CDR3: TGTGCCTGGAGTGTAAGATGGGGCAATCAGCCCCAGCATTTT. Variable domain in full (rest from reference TRBV30 and TRBJ1-5): SQTIHQWPATLVQPVGSPLSLECTVEGTSNPNLYWYRQAAGRGLQLLFYSVGIGQISSEVPQNLSASRPQDRQFILSSKKLLLSDSGFYLCAWSVRWGNQPQHFGDGTRLSIL.

The genes are TRBV2 and TRBJ2-3, with 8 bases aligning to TRBD2. CDR3 length: 15 amino acids. CDR1 SNHLY and CDR2 FYNNEI come from the germline V gene. V lost 5 bases to trimming and J lost 3 bases; unmatched junction nucleotides: 7. CDR3 sequence reads: CASSYRGGWTDTQYF. CDR3 nucleotides: TGTGCCAGCAGTTACCGGGGGGGCTGGACAGATACGCAGTATTTT.

The rearrangement links TRBV10-3 to TRBJ2-1, with 9 nucleotides matching TRBD1. This CDR3 is built from 16 residues. V dropped 3 bases and J dropped 6; count of bases not matched to a gene: 9. The germline CDR1 and CDR2 sequences are ENHRY and SYGVKD. CDR3 nucleotide sequence: TGTGCCATCAGTGATCTTGGACAGGGGTTTTCCAATGAGCAGTTCTTC. This sequence encodes CAISDLGQGFSNEQFF.

The rearrangement links TRBV7-9 to TRBJ2-4; D tentatively reads TRBD1 or TRBD2 (6 bases each). This CDR3 has 16 residues. V was cut by 3 bases and J by 10 bases, with 22 bases left in between. Germline assignment: CDR1 SEHNR and CDR2 FQNEAQ (reference sequence). CDR3 nucleotides: TGTGCCAGCAGCTTTGATGGGGGGCCGTCGTTGGAAATTCAGTACTTC. This sequence encodes CASSFDGGPSLEIQYF.

This clone came up once. The genes are TRBV5-4 and TRBJ1-1, with 8 nucleotides matching TRBD1. The CDR3 consists of 13 residues. V lost 2 bases and J lost 7; bases outside the gene matches: 4. Germline V gene sequence: CDR1 SGHNT, CDR2 YYREEE (reference sequence). The CDR3 spells CASSLGGTGEAFF. In DNA form, the CDR3 reads TGTGCCAGCAGCTTAGGAGGGACAGGTGAAGCTTTCTTT.

The rearrangement joins TRBV28 to TRBJ2-3; possibly TRBD1 for D (6 bases). The CDR3 is 16 residues long. The V end was cut by 7 bases, the J end by 0 bases, with 17 bases between. Germline V lookup: CDR1 MDHEN, CDR2 SYDVKM. CDR3: CASTETGYESTDTQYF. The CDR3 bases are TGTGCCAGCACCGAAACAGGGTATGAGAGCACAGATACGCAGTATTTT.

V and J are TRBV14 and TRBJ1-1; 7 bases are shared with TRBD1. Germline CDR1 SGHDN, CDR2 FVKESK. V lost 3 bases, J lost 0 bases, and 7 bases stayed unmatched. This CDR3 is built from 16 residues. The CDR3 spells CASSQLTGQMNTEAFF. The CDR3 nucleotides are TGTGCCAGCAGCCAGCTAACGGGACAGATGAACACTGAAGCTTTCTTT.

The chain carries TRBV6-6 and TRBJ1-2; D possibly corresponds to TRBD1 (6 bases). V lost 4 bases and J lost 3, with 9 bases in between. Germline V gene lookup returns CDR1 MNHNY and CDR2 SVGAGI (reference sequence). There are 13 residues in the CDR3. The CDR3: CASSWSGDYGYTF. As DNA, the CDR3 is TGTGCCAGCAGTTGGTCAGGGGACTATGGCTACACCTTC.

The chain recombines TRBV5-8 with TRBJ2-3; D not certain. CDR3 length equals 13 residues. Trimming removed 7 bases at V and 2 bases at J, with 11 bases between. The germline V gene encodes CDR1 SGHTS and CDR2 YDEGEE. This chain's CDR3 is CASEAKVTDTQYF. CDR3 DNA sequence: TGTGCCAGCGAAGCTAAGGTCACAGATACGCAGTATTTT.

The chain combines TRBV12-2 with TRBJ1-2; the table's D gene call, TRBD1, was not cross checked with the DNA. TRBV12-2 is recorded as a pseudogene. The length of the CDR3 is 17 residues. CDR3 coding DNA: TGTGCAAGTCGCTTAGGTGGACAGGGGGCTTTCTGTTATGGCTACACCTTC. Its translation: CASRLGGQGAFCYGYTF.

This clone occurred a few times. The chain couples TRBV7-9 to TRBJ2-5; 11 bases line up with TRBD2. There are 16 residues in the CDR3. Germline V gene data show CDR1 as SEHNR and CDR2 as FQNEAQ (reference sequence). The junction had 9 bases not matched to a gene; V was cut back by 5 bases and J by 4 bases. The CDR3 DNA sequence: TGTGCCAGCAGCCAAGATCCGACTAGCGGGGTAGAGACCCAGTACTTC. Translating it yields CASSQDPTSGVETQYF. Based on the CDR3 plus reference TRBV7-9 and TRBJ2-5, the full variable domain is DTGVSQNPRHKITKRGQNVTFRCDPISEHNRLYWYRQTLGQGPEFLTYFQNEAQLEKSRLLSDRFSAERPKGSFSTLEIQRTEQGDSAMYLCASSQDPTSGVETQYFGPGTRLLVL.

The J gene is TRBJ1-4, the V gene TRBV5-1; D remains unclear. Germline assignment: CDR1 SGHRS and CDR2 YFSETQ. The CDR3 runs to 19 residues. The V and J ends lost 0 bases and 0 bases respectively, with 18 bases between them. The CDR3 protein is CASSLVDPWGRATNEKLFF. In DNA form, the CDR3 reads TGCGCCAGCAGCTTGGTTGACCCCTGGGGTAGAGCAACTAATGAAAAACTGTTTTTT.

This clone was picked up one time. The rearrangement links TRBV7-9 to TRBJ2-2; D might be TRBD1 or TRBD2, each matching 5 bases. Germline V gene data show CDR1 as SEHNR and CDR2 as FQNEAQ (reference sequence). The length of the CDR3 is 15 residues. V lost 1 base, J lost 3 bases, and 9 bases lay in between. The CDR3: CASSLGGSYTGELFF. For the CDR3, the DNA is TGTGCCAGCAGCTTAGGGGGGAGTTACACCGGGGAGCTGTTTTTT.